This T cell receptor (beta chain) stems from a study of patients and donors after allogeneic stem cell transplantation. TCRdb recomputed calls from the RT-PCR reads with MiXCR, one row per CDR3 protein. The repertoire has approximately 21,000 distinct CDR3 sequences, around 31% of them found once; the top ten carry approximately 50%. This sequence was found in a human donor who was either an allogeneic HSCT recipient or a stem cell or donor lymphocyte infusion donor (not recorded which). It is not recorded whose cells these are; they may come from a transplant donor. What was sequenced was blood, either unsorted or a sorted T cell fraction (not recorded which).

The CDR3 loop reads CASSQVTAGGQPQHF. Here the CDR3 DNA reads TGTGCCAGCAGCCAAGTAACGGCTGGTGGTCAGCCCCAGCATTTT. The V and J genes are TRBV4-2 and TRBJ1-5; D gene uncertain. CDR1 is LGHNA, CDR2 YNFKEQ, per germline. Trimming left V 1 base short and J 6 bases short, with 13 bases between. The CDR3 runs to 15 residues.